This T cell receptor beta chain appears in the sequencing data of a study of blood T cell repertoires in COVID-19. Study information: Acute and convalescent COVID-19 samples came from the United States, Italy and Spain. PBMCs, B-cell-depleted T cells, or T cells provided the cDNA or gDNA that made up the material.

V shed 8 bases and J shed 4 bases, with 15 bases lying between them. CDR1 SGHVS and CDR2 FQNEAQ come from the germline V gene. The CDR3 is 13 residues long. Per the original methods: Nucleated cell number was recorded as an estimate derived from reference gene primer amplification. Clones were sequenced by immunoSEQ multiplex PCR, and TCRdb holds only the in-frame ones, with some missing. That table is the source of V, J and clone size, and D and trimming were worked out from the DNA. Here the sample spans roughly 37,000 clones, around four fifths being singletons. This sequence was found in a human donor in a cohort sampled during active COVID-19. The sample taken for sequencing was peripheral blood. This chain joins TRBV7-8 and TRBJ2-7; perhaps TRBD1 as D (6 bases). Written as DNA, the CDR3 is TGTGCCAGCGGGAGACAGGTTCAATACGAGCAGTACTTC. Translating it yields CASGRQVQYEQYF.